This TCR beta chain was sequenced in a study of OX40 agonist ivuxolimab in advanced cancers. About the study as a whole: The costimulatory receptor OX40 (CD134) was targeted by ivuxolimab, a fully human IgG2 agonistic monoclonal antibody. Intravenous ivuxolimab was administered to patients every 2 weeks at six dose levels: 0.01, 0.1, 0.3, 1.5, 3 and 10 mg/kg. In the dose-escalation cohort, about four fifths of patients were male, and the mean age was approximately 60 years with a range of about 20 to 80. The paper covers the monotherapy dose-escalation part of the phase I ivuxolimab trial, which included N ≈ 57 patients. Prior anti-PD-1, anti-PD-L1 or anti-CTLA-4 therapy was permitted, and less than 45% of dose-escalation patients had received checkpoint inhibitors. Partial responses were achieved by three dose-escalation patients, of whom one had hepatocellular carcinoma and two had cutaneous melanoma. Among the approximately 50 dose-escalation patients, roughly 20 had hepatocellular carcinoma, 15 or so melanoma, 9 renal cell carcinoma and 9 head and neck cancer. The point of sequencing TCRbeta in the periphery was to test whether ivuxolimab changed TCR sequence diversity and drove clonal T-cell expansion.

Results the study describes overall, beyond this receptor: Low levels of normalized T-cell clonal expansion were also seen in some patients who did not respond. After ivuxolimab, CD8+ T cells had more expanded clones than CD4+ T cells on average. At doses from 0.1 to 3.0 mg/kg, clonal expansion was seen in both CD4+ and CD8+ blood T cells between baseline and week 6. Antigen specificity was not determined for the clonally expanded peripheral T cells. In the 0.1-3.0 mg/kg groups, partial responders had among the lowest normalized peripheral clonal expansion, particularly in CD8+ T cells.

Patients with a history of autoimmune disease or receiving systemic immunosuppression were excluded from the trial. In every dose cohort, peripheral blood was drawn for TCR sequencing at baseline, cycle 4 day 1, and cycle 7 day 1. The samples were drawn from a first-in-human, open-label, multicenter phase I dose-escalation trial of ivuxolimab. The trial enrolled adults with locally advanced or metastatic head and neck squamous cell, hepatocellular, melanoma or renal cell carcinoma. Before TCR sequencing, CD4+ T cells and CD8+ T cells from peripheral blood were sorted into separate populations. From a lookup of the germline V gene, CDR1 and CDR2 are SGHTA and FQGTGA. V gives up 5 bases and J gives up 4 bases, and the segment between their germline ends measures 15 bases. Taken from cysteine to phenylalanine, the CDR3 has 15 residues. The read is trimmed to its CDR3 DNA, 45 bases read in frame from base 1.

To sequence the TCRbeta CDR3 region, genomic DNA was isolated from the sorted cells. The immunoSEQ Assay was used for sequencing of TCRbeta CDR3 regions. Imported from immuneACCESS, the table was reduced by TCRdb to in-frame sequences with V and J called. These copies leave out some clones; in studies compared against another copy, an unresolved V gene accounts for under half, and the cause of the remainder is not known. In this sample the table shows about 43,000 clones, more than 75% of which occur a single time. About 35% of the sample is taken by the ten largest. This clone was seen a handful of times. What this receptor recognizes is not known. No base qualities exist here, and no much larger clone lies one base off it.

Sequenced here: CD4+ or CD8+ T cells sorted from blood, sampled in a trial of the OX40 agonist ivuxolimab. The receptor comes from an adult with an advanced solid tumor such as melanoma, head and neck, liver or kidney cancer. This chain joins TRBV7-3 to TRBJ2-1; the D gene is possibly TRBD1 or TRBD2, with 5 bases matching each. CDR3 protein: CASSPIPGRYNEQFF. The DNA sequence reads TGTGCCAGCAGCCCGATTCCGGGGCGATACAATGAGCAGTTCTTC.